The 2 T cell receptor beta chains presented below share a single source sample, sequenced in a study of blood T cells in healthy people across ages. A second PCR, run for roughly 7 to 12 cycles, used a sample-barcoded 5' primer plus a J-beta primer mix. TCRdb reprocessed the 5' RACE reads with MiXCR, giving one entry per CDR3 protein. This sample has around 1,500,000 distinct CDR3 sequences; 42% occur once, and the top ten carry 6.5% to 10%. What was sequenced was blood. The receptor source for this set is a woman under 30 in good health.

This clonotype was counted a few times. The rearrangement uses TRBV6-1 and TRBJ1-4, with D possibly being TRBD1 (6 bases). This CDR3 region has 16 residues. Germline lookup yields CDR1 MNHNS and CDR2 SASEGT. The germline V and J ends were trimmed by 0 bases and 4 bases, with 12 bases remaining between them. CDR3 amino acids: CASSEALGTINEKLFF. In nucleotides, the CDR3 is TGTGCCAGCAGTGAAGCCTTGGGGACAATTAATGAAAAACTGTTTTTT.

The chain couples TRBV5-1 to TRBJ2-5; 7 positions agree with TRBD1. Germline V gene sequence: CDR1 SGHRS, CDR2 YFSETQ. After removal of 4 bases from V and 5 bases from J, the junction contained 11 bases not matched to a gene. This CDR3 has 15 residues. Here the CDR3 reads CASSQSRTGGETQYF. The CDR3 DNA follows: TGCGCCAGCAGCCAGTCGAGGACAGGCGGGGAGACCCAGTACTTC.